This TCR beta chain was documented in a study of cytomegalovirus exposure and HLA in healthy donors. Whole-study findings and limits: Later on, a genetic analysis was performed. It linked a missense variant in DCLRE1C with V- and J-gene trimming of TCR beta.

As to this clone: Its antigen is not identified.

The germline V gene encodes CDR1 MGHRA and CDR2 YSYEKL. This CDR3 spans 14 amino acids. Trimming took 0 bases from V and 3 from J, leaving 7 bases between them. PCR was performed using 60 Vbeta and 13 Jbeta primers. Method: immunoSEQ multiplex PCR; TCRdb's copy keeps in-frame clones and lacks some. The repertoire holds about 130,000 clones, with under 85% as singletons. Sequenced input: PBMCs. The receptor comes from a woman in her forties in good health and CMV-seropositive. V and J are TRBV4-1 and TRBJ2-3; no clear D. CDR3 loop: CASSQEHQTDTQYF. DNA of the CDR3: TGCGCCAGCAGCCAAGAACACCAGACAGATACGCAGTATTTT.